Listed below are T cell receptor beta chains from one sample, sequenced in a study of CD4 T cells in relation to SARS-CoV-2 and coronaviruses. TCRdb keeps only in-frame clones here, not all; method: immunoSEQ multiplex PCR. In the table there are about 29,000 clones, about three quarters of which are singletons. Antigens for these TCRs are unknown. The sequencing sample was made of CD4+ T cells from PBMCs, cultured in vitro. The receptors stem from a human donor in good health. CDR3s include the opening cysteine and the closing phenylalanine or tryptophan. A D gene is named only where the DNA matches it firmly. Part of the rows lack a size; the others show once, few, many or a class for expanded clones.

d_gene	v_gene	abundance	j_gene	CDR3nt	CDR3aa
.	TRBV7-2	.	TRBJ2-1	TGTGCCAGCAGCTTAGTCGGTAATGAGCAGTTCTTC	CASSLVGNEQFF
.	TRBV5-1	.	TRBJ1-1	TGCGCCAGCAGCCCCCTAGGCAGGGCCACTGAAGCTTTCTTT	CASSPLGRATEAFF
.	TRBV10-3	.	TRBJ1-1	TGTGCCATCAGTGCGCCCCTCCAGAACACTGAAGCTTTCTTT	CAISAPLQNTEAFF
.	TRBV6-4	.	TRBJ1-5	TGTGCCAGCAGTACCTACAGGGATCAGCCCCAGCATTTT	CASSTYRDQPQHF
.	TRBV6-5	.	TRBJ2-3	TGTGCCAGCCGGCGGGCCAGCACAGATACGCAGTATTTT	CASRRASTDTQYF
TRBD2	TRBV4-3	.	TRBJ2-3	TGCGCCAGCAGCCAAGATCACGGCGGGACTAGCGGGGGCCCCAACACAGATACGCAGTATTTT	CASSQDHGGTSGGPNTDTQYF
.	TRBV6-1	.	TRBJ1-3	TGTGCCAGCAGTGAAGGGGGTTGGCCTGGAAACACCATATATTTT	CASSEGGWPGNTIYF
.	TRBV6-6	.	TRBJ1-5	TGTGCCAGCAGGTTTCAGGGGAATAGCAATCAGCCCCAGCATTTT	CASRFQGNSNQPQHF
.	TRBV20-1	.	TRBJ1-5	TGCAGTGCTAGTGGGCATAGCAATCAGCCCCAGCATTTT	CSASGHSNQPQHF
.	TRBV7-2	.	TRBJ2-2	TGTGCCACCTGGTTAGGGGAGCGCGGCACCGGGGAGCTGTTTTTT	CATWLGERGTGELFF
.	TRBV9	.	TRBJ1-1	TGTGCCAGCAGCTCACCGACGGACACTGAAGCTTTCTTT	CASSSPTDTEAFF
.	TRBV12-3/TRBV12-4	.	TRBJ2-1	TGTGCCAGCAGTTCAGGGTACAATGAGCAGTTCTTC	CASSSGYNEQFF
.	TRBV6-5	.	TRBJ1-5	TGTGCCAGCGAGGGGGAGTATAGCAATCAGCCCCAGCATTTT	CASEGEYSNQPQHF
.	TRBV4-3	.	TRBJ2-6	TGCGCCAGCAGCTGGAGGGCCTTCCTCTCCTCTGGGGCCAACGTCCTGACTTTC	CASSWRAFLSSGANVLTF
.	TRBV11-2	.	TRBJ1-4	TGTGCCAGCAGCTTAAGACCCTCGGAGGGGACAACTAATGAAAAACTGTTTTTT	CASSLRPSEGTTNEKLFF
.	TRBV6-2/TRBV6-3	few	TRBJ2-7	TGTGCCAGCAGTCTGAGACCGAGCTCCTACGAGCAGTACTTC	CASSLRPSSYEQYF
.	TRBV5-1	medium-sized	TRBJ2-1	TGCGCCAGCAGCTTGGAGGCAGCAAATTCCTACAATGAGCAGTTCTTC	CASSLEAANSYNEQFF
TRBD1	TRBV19	once	TRBJ1-4	TGTGCCAGTTCTGGACAGGGAACCACTAATGAAAAACTGTTTTTT	CASSGQGTTNEKLFF
.	TRBV20-1	.	TRBJ2-7	TGCAGTGCCGCCGGAAGGTACGAGCAGTACTTC	CSAAGRYEQYF
.	TRBV19	.	TRBJ2-3	TGTGCCAGTAGTAGAATGGGACACACAGATACGCAGTATTTT	CASSRMGHTDTQYF
.	TRBV7-9	.	TRBJ2-1	TGTGCCAGCAGCTTTACGAAACTGGATGCCAATGAGCAGTTCTTC	CASSFTKLDANEQFF
TRBD2	TRBV11-2	.	TRBJ2-1	TGTGCCAGCAGCCCCCGTCGTAGCGGGGGGCAGTTCTTC	CASSPRRSGGQFF
TRBD2	TRBV6-1	.	TRBJ2-2	TGTGCCAGCAGTGAACTAGCGGGAGTCCCCGGGGAGCTGTTTTTT	CASSELAGVPGELFF
.	TRBV11-2	once	TRBJ1-5	TGTGCCAGCAGCTTAGGGTTCGATCAGCCCCAGCATTTT	CASSLGFDQPQHF
TRBD1	TRBV19	.	TRBJ2-7	TGTGCCAGTAGTCCTCAAAATACAGGGGGGCAGTACTTC	CASSPQNTGGQYF
.	TRBV2	few	TRBJ2-2	TGTGCCAGCAGTGAAAGTCCTTCGACCGGGGAGCTGTTTTTT	CASSESPSTGELFF
TRBD1	TRBV9	.	TRBJ1-1	TGTGCCAGCAGCGTTAGTTCACAGGGGGAAACTGAAGCTTTCTTT	CASSVSSQGETEAFF
.	TRBV12-2	few	TRBJ2-7	TGTGCAAGTCGCTTCGACAGGGACCACGAGCAGTACTTC	CASRFDRDHEQYF
.	TRBV11-2	.	TRBJ2-7	TGTGCCAGCAGGTCCCTTTGGGGCTCCTACGAGCAGTACTTC	CASRSLWGSYEQYF
TRBD1	TRBV9	.	TRBJ2-7	TGTGCCAGCAGCGAGGGGGACAGGGGGCTCTACGAGCAGTACTTC	CASSEGDRGLYEQYF
.	TRBV29-1	.	TRBJ1-1	TGCAGCGGTGTTATAGGGAACACTGAAGCTTTCTTT	CSGVIGNTEAFF
.	TRBV6-5	.	TRBJ2-2	TGTGCCAGCAGTTACTCGTCCAGGAGAGGGTCCGGGGAGCTGTTTTTT	CASSYSSRRGSGELFF
TRBD2	TRBV20-1	.	TRBJ2-5	TGCAGTGCTGGTGGACTAGCGGGGGATGAGACCCAGTACTTC	CSAGGLAGDETQYF
.	TRBV7-8	.	TRBJ1-2	TGTGCCAGCAGCTCCCAGACAGGTCCTTATGGCTACACCTTC	CASSSQTGPYGYTF
.	TRBV6-6	few	TRBJ2-7	TGTGCCAGCAGTCCCGGGACGGTTAGCTCCTACGAGCAGTACTTC	CASSPGTVSSYEQYF
.	TRBV19	.	TRBJ2-2	TGTGCCACCAGAGGCGGCGCGAACACCGGGGAGCTGTTTTTT	CATRGGANTGELFF
.	TRBV2	.	TRBJ2-5	TGTGCCAGCAGTGAAGCGGGGTACCGGGGCGAGCAGACCCAGTACTTC	CASSEAGYRGEQTQYF
TRBD1	TRBV28	.	TRBJ2-3	TGTGCCAGCAGTTCCCCTGGACAGGCGGCAGATACGCAGTATTTT	CASSSPGQAADTQYF
.	TRBV11-2	.	TRBJ2-5	TGTGCCAGCAGCCCTCAGGAGACCCAGTACTTC	CASSPQETQYF
.	TRBV5-6	.	TRBJ1-2	TGTGCCAGCAGCTTGTCGGGTGGCTACACCTTC	CASSLSGGYTF
.	TRBV4-3	.	TRBJ1-4	TGCGCCAGCAGCCGGGACGCAACTAATGAAAAACTGTTTTTT	CASSRDATNEKLFF
.	TRBV7-9	.	TRBJ1-1	TGTGCCAGCAGCTTAGTAGACGGGCGCACTGAAGCTTTCTTT	CASSLVDGRTEAFF
.	TRBV6-5	once	TRBJ1-6	TGTGCCAGCAGTTACGGCGGGGGGCGTAATTCACCCCTCCACTTT	CASSYGGGRNSPLHF
.	TRBV6-5	.	TRBJ2-3	TGTGCCAGCAGCTTGGACACACCTAGCACAGATACGCAGTATTTT	CASSLDTPSTDTQYF
TRBD2	TRBV29-1	.	TRBJ2-7	TGCAGCGTTGGGGAGGGAGAAGGGTACGAGCAGTACTTC	CSVGEGEGYEQYF
.	TRBV5-4	.	TRBJ1-1	TGTGCCAGCAGTCCCGGGCCCCCTATGAACACTGAAGCTTTCTTT	CASSPGPPMNTEAFF
.	TRBV11-2	medium-sized	TRBJ1-2	TGTGCCAGCAGCTCGGGAGGGGACTATGGCTACACCTTC	CASSSGGDYGYTF
TRBD1	TRBV9	.	TRBJ2-6	TGTGCCAGCAGCGTAGGACAGGGGAAGGCTGGGGCCAACGTCCTGACTTTC	CASSVGQGKAGANVLTF
TRBD1	TRBV5-5	.	TRBJ2-7	TGTGCCAGCAGCTTGGTAGGGGGCCGCTACGAGCAGTACTTC	CASSLVGGRYEQYF
.	TRBV4-1	few	TRBJ1-1	TGCGCCAGCAGCCCCCAGGTGGGTCGGACCCCTCCGAACACTGAAGCTTTCTTT	CASSPQVGRTPPNTEAFF
.	TRBV30	few	TRBJ1-6	TGTGCCTGGAGAGGGGCCAAAAGGGGTGGGAATTCACCCCTCCACTTT	CAWRGAKRGGNSPLHF
.	TRBV19	few	TRBJ2-2	TGTGCCAGTAGTCCCCGAGGAGGGAGCGGGGAGCTGTTTTTT	CASSPRGGSGELFF